This T cell receptor (beta chain) was recovered during a study of sequential checkpoint blockade in melanoma (dated by TCRdb to 2018 to 2020). For context, the study as a whole: Using 1:1 randomization, the trial assigned patients either to first-line nivolumab followed by ipilimumab (arm A) or to ipilimumab followed by nivolumab (arm B). Both trial sequences were followed by maintenance nivolumab. Findings and caveats that apply to the study as a whole: The response-prediction model combining TCR metrics and mutation burden needs validation in larger, independent patient cohorts.

The immunoSEQ Assay was used to immunosequence TCRbeta CDR3 regions from genomic DNA. Before high-throughput sequencing, the genomic DNA was amplified using bias-controlled multiplex PCR. The original methods were these. To quantify the absolute abundance of each unique TCRbeta CDR3 region, the sequences were collapsed and filtered. Clonality, defined as 1 minus Pielou's evenness, was calculated using only productive rearrangements. Clones with significantly greater frequencies in on-treatment versus baseline samples were identified using a previously published method. TCRdb limited this immuneACCESS table to in-frame rearrangements with V and J called. A share of clones is missing; checked studies link under half to unresolved V genes, and the rest is unexplained. V and J calls and clone size are given by that table; D and trimming were obtained from the DNA. This sample has just over 15,000 clones in its table, and more than 65% of those were observed once. The ten largest clonotypes hold 30% of the sample.

The germline V end is reduced by 5 bases and the J end by 1 base; junction bases left unmatched: 5. Taken from the germline V gene, the CDR1 and CDR2 loops are SGHTA and FQGNSA. Including the terminal cysteine and phenylalanine, the CDR3 comprises 15 residues. Only the CDR3 region is kept as DNA, spanning 45 bases read in frame from base 1. This specimen's treatment or condition label, interpreted: randomized to nivolumab then ipilimumab (arm A) or the reverse (arm B). No trial patient had received prior DNA-damaging chemotherapy. On a FACS Aria II flow cytometer, live CD3+CD8+ cells that were negative for CD19 and CD56 were sorted from thawed PBMCs. CheckMate 064, a randomized, open-label phase II trial of sequential checkpoint blockade, was the source of the samples, all of which came from patients with melanoma. Leukapheresis was used to collect peripheral blood mononuclear cells, which were then purified with Ficoll-Paque and frozen in human serum with 10% DMSO. Immediately after sorting, the purity of the sorted blood CD3+CD8+ cells was confirmed to be >95%, and DNA was then extracted.

The sample holds a few counts of this clone. Its antigen has not been determined. Base qualities were left out, and no much larger clone turns up one base away. The chain was built from TRBV7-2 and TRBJ1-2; TRBD1 agrees with 9 junctional bases. The sequences come from CD8+ T cells sorted from blood (inferred from file names), collected from a patient given nivolumab and ipilimumab in sequence. This TCR came from a human donor with melanoma. The sequence in DNA is TGTGCCAGCAGCACAACAGGGGGCTTTAACTATGGCTACACCTTC. It translates to CASSTTGGFNYGYTF.